Listed below are T cell receptor beta chains from one sample, sequenced in a study of T-cell reconstitution after alpha-beta-depleted transplantation in children. TCRdb re-derived calls from the PCR reads in MiXCR, one entry per CDR3 protein. The sample has some 460,000 distinct CDR3 sequences; 15% to 20% are singletons. Source: PBMCs, mostly from graft donor cells, taken 360 days after TCRalphabeta/CD19-depleted stem cell transplant. The receptor set was obtained from a boy under three years old who had a stem cell transplant for Wiskott-Aldrich syndrome, so the T cells may come from the graft donor. Each CDR3 is given with its conserved first and last residue. The D gene is left open where the match is weak. The listing skips clone size in some rows; elsewhere it reads once, few, many or a size class.

clone_size | d_call | j_call | v_call | cdr3_nt | cdr3_aa
many | TRBD2 | TRBJ2-3 | TRBV5-1 | TGCGCCAGCAGCTTATCTAGCGGGGGGAGTGATACGCAGTATTTT | CASSLSSGGSDTQYF
few | NA | TRBJ2-1 | TRBV12-3/TRBV12-4 | TGTGCCAGCACCCTGTACCGGAACAATGAGCAGTTCTTC | CASTLYRNNEQFF
NA | NA | TRBJ2-3 | TRBV29-1 | TGCAGCGTTTGGGGACAAATCACTGATACGCAGTATTTT | CSVWGQITDTQYF
few | TRBD2 | TRBJ2-2 | TRBV10-3 | TGTGCCATCAGAACTACTAGCGGGAACGCCGGGGAGCTGTTTTTT | CAIRTTSGNAGELFF
NA | NA | TRBJ2-6 | TRBV12-3/TRBV12-4 | TGTGCCAGCTCTTCGGGAGAATGGGCTGGGGCCAACGTCCTGACTTTC | CASSSGEWAGANVLTF
NA | TRBD1 | TRBJ2-3 | TRBV5-1 | TGCGCCAGCAGGAATTCCGGGACAGGGGGCACAGATACGCAGTATTTT | CASRNSGTGGTDTQYF
NA | TRBD1 | TRBJ2-7 | TRBV24-1 | TGTGCCACCAGTGATTTTGGTCGGACAGGGCGGCACGAGCAGTACTTC | CATSDFGRTGRHEQYF
few | TRBD2 | TRBJ2-2 | TRBV6-1 | TGTGCCAGCAGATCTCTAGCGGGGGCGGGGACCGGGGAGCTGTTTTTT | CASRSLAGAGTGELFF
few | NA | TRBJ2-3 | TRBV3-1 | TGTGCCAGCAGCTCCCAGGGACTGTTAACAGATACGCAGTATTTT | CASSSQGLLTDTQYF
few | NA | TRBJ2-3 | TRBV20-1 | TGCAGTGCTAGAGTACAGGGTCTTACGCAGTATTTT | CSARVQGLTQYF
few | NA | TRBJ2-2 | TRBV27 | TGTGCCAGCAGTTTATCGAGGACGGCTTTGGGCACCGGGGAGCTGTTTTTT | CASSLSRTALGTGELFF
few | NA | TRBJ2-6 | TRBV5-1 | TGCGCCAGCAGCTTGGAGCAGTTGTCTGGGGCCAACGTCCTGACTTTC | CASSLEQLSGANVLTF
once | NA | TRBJ2-3 | TRBV10-3 | TGTGCCATCAGCGCCGGGACTAGCACAGATACGCAGTATTTT | CAISAGTSTDTQYF
many | TRBD1 | TRBJ1-2 | TRBV28 | TGTGCCAGCAGTTTAGGGACAGGACTCTATGGCTACACCTTC | CASSLGTGLYGYTF
NA | NA | TRBJ2-7 | TRBV27 | TGTGCCAGCGGCTCCAGTGTTACCTACGAGCAGTACTTC | CASGSSVTYEQYF
NA | TRBD2 | TRBJ2-5 | TRBV5-1 | TGCGCCAGCAGCTTGGCGGCGGTAGCGGGGGCCCAAGAGACCCAGTACTTC | CASSLAAVAGAQETQYF
few | TRBD2 | TRBJ2-1 | TRBV20-1 | TGCAGTGCTAGCCGAATCGTCACTAGCGATGAGCAGTTCTTC | CSASRIVTSDEQFF
NA | TRBD1 | TRBJ2-7 | TRBV15 | TGTGCCACCAGCAGAGGACAGGGGTCCTACGAGCAGTACTTC | CATSRGQGSYEQYF
few | NA | TRBJ1-5 | TRBV10-3 | TGTGCCATCAGTGAAACCCAGGGGCTTATCAATCAGCCCCAGCATTTT | CAISETQGLINQPQHF
NA | NA | TRBJ2-2 | TRBV11-3 | TGTGCCAGCGTATCAGGGAGCCATCGGAACACCGGGGAGCTGTTTTTT | CASVSGSHRNTGELFF
few | NA | TRBJ2-1 | TRBV29-1 | TGCAGCGGCTCGAGCGGTCCTAATGAGCAGTTCTTC | CSGSSGPNEQFF
NA | NA | TRBJ2-6 | TRBV7-8 | TGTGCCAGCAGCCTACATTGGGCGCGAGGGGCCAACGTCCTGACTTTC | CASSLHWARGANVLTF
few | NA | TRBJ2-1 | TRBV9 | TGTGCCAGCAGCGTAGCTGAACGCGATGAGCAGTTCTTC | CASSVAERDEQFF
NA | NA | TRBJ1-1 | TRBV4-3 | TGCGCCAGCAGCCAAGTATCCGAAGGAAGAGCTTTCTTT | CASSQVSEGRAFF
few | NA | TRBJ1-2 | TRBV18 | TGTGCCAGCTCACCAACGGCAGGGGCTAACTATGGCTACACCTTC | CASSPTAGANYGYTF
few | NA | TRBJ1-1 | TRBV3-1 | TGTGCCAGCAGCCAAGGGTTTAGGAACACTGAAGCTTTCTTT | CASSQGFRNTEAFF
NA | NA | TRBJ2-7 | TRBV30 | TGTGCCTGGAGCCAGTCCTACGAGCAGTACTTC | CAWSQSYEQYF
once | TRBD1 | TRBJ2-3 | TRBV10-1 | TGCGCCAGCAGTGAGGCTTCAGGGGGCGATACGCAGTATTTT | CASSEASGGDTQYF
few | NA | TRBJ2-1 | TRBV10-3 | TGTGCCATCAGTGACCCCGGTCGGGGCTCCTACAATGAGCAGTTCTTC | CAISDPGRGSYNEQFF
NA | NA | TRBJ2-4 | TRBV1 | TGCACCAGAAATAGCGGGGGGATAGCCAAAAACATTCAGTACTTC | CTRNSGGIAKNIQYF
few | TRBD2 | TRBJ2-7 | TRBV7-6 | TGTGCCAGCAGCCCCTCTAGCGGGAGCACCTACGAGCAGTACTTC | CASSPSSGSTYEQYF
NA | NA | TRBJ2-4 | TRBV10-3 | TGTGCCATCAGTGGTTCCCTAGCCAAAAACATTCAGTACTTC | CAISGSLAKNIQYF
few | TRBD2 | TRBJ2-1 | TRBV6-2/TRBV6-3 | TGTGCCAGCAGTTTTCCCCCCGGGAGGAGGACTAACTCCTACAATGAGCAGTTCTTC | CASSFPPGRRTNSYNEQFF
NA | NA | TRBJ2-2 | TRBV6-2/TRBV6-3 | TGTGCCAGCAGTTTTCAGCAGGGCGGCACCGGGGAGCTGTTTTTT | CASSFQQGGTGELFF
few | TRBD1 | TRBJ1-5 | TRBV4-1 | TGCGCCAGCAGCCCTCTGCCCTCAGGGGGGGGCAATCAGCCCCAGCATTTT | CASSPLPSGGGNQPQHF
NA | NA | TRBJ2-3 | TRBV12-3/TRBV12-4 | TGTGCCAGCAGTTCTAGGGGTTCAGATACGCAGTATTTT | CASSSRGSDTQYF
many | TRBD1 | TRBJ2-5 | TRBV29-1 | TGCAGCGTTGAACCGGGACAGGGGAGGGTCGAGACCCAGTACTTC | CSVEPGQGRVETQYF
NA | NA | TRBJ2-7 | TRBV4-1 | TGCGCCAGCAGCCCCTTAGAGAAGAGGGGGTCCTACGAGCAGTACTTC | CASSPLEKRGSYEQYF
NA | TRBD1 | TRBJ2-7 | TRBV4-3 | TGCGCCAGCAGCCAAGATGCCGGACAGGGGACCTACGAGCAGTACTTC | CASSQDAGQGTYEQYF
NA | TRBD1 | TRBJ1-6 | TRBV7-6 | TGTGCCAGCAGCTTAGGGGCCGGGACAGGGAATTCACCCCTCCACTTT | CASSLGAGTGNSPLHF
NA | TRBD1 | TRBJ2-1 | TRBV5-1 | TGCGCCAGCAGCTTGATAGGGACAGGGGGAATGAATGAGCAGTTCTTC | CASSLIGTGGMNEQFF
NA | TRBD2 | TRBJ2-1 | TRBV12-3/TRBV12-4 | TGTGCCAGCAGTTTACCGGGAGGGCCGGGCAATGAGCAGTTCTTC | CASSLPGGPGNEQFF
few | TRBD1 | TRBJ2-7 | TRBV11-2 | TGTGCCAGCACCCTGACAGGGGGCTGGTTATACGAGCAGTACTTC | CASTLTGGWLYEQYF
NA | NA | TRBJ1-1 | TRBV5-5 | TGTGCCAGCAGCCCCGGTTCTCAGAACACTGAAGCTTTCTTT | CASSPGSQNTEAFF
NA | TRBD1 | TRBJ1-6 | TRBV19 | TGTGCCAGTAGTCGGGACAGGGGGCTCTATTCACCCCTCCACTTT | CASSRDRGLYSPLHF
NA | TRBD2 | TRBJ2-1 | TRBV9 | TGTGCCAGCAGCGTAGCTAGCGGAACTTACAATGAGCAGTTCTTC | CASSVASGTYNEQFF
NA | NA | TRBJ2-3 | TRBV10-3 | TGTGCCATCGGCTTGGGCGGAACAGATACGCAGTATTTT | CAIGLGGTDTQYF
once | NA | TRBJ2-1 | TRBV15 | TGTGCCACCAGCAGACACTCGACGGATTACAATGAGCAGTTCTTC | CATSRHSTDYNEQFF
few | NA | TRBJ2-7 | TRBV18 | TGTGCCAGCTCACCCCTAAGCGGAAGCGGTTACGAGCAGTACTTC | CASSPLSGSGYEQYF
NA | NA | TRBJ1-2 | TRBV12-3/TRBV12-4 | TGTGCCAGCAGTTATGTTAAGGCGGCTGACTACACCTTC | CASSYVKAADYTF
NA | TRBD2 | TRBJ2-5 | TRBV4-1 | TGCGCCAGCAGCCAAGGGCCTAGCGGGGAGACCCAGTACTTC | CASSQGPSGETQYF
NA | NA | TRBJ2-1 | TRBV15 | TGTGCCACCAGCAGAGACGGGGAATCCTACAATGAGCAGTTCTTC | CATSRDGESYNEQFF
few | NA | TRBJ2-3 | TRBV29-1 | TGCAGCGTTTCGGCAGGGCCGCGCACAGATACGCAGTATTTT | CSVSAGPRTDTQYF
NA | NA | TRBJ2-7 | TRBV12-3/TRBV12-4 | TGTGCCAGCAGTGGGGCGAGAAACTACGAGCAGTACTTC | CASSGARNYEQYF